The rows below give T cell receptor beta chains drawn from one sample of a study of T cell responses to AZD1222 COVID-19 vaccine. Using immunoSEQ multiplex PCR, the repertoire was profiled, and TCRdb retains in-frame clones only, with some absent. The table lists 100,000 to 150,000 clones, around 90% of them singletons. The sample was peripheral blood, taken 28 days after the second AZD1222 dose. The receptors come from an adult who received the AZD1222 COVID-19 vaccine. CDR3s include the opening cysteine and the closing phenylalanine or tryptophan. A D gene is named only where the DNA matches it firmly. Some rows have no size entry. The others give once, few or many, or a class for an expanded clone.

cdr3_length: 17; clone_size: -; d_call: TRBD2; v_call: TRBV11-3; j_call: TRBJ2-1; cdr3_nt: TGTGCCAGCAGCTCCCGGACTAGCGGGGGACGGGGGAATGAGCAGTTCTTC; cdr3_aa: CASSSRTSGGRGNEQFF
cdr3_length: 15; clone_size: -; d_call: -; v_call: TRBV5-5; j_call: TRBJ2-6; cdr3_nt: TGTGCCAGCAGCTTAGACCTCTCTGGGGCCAACGTCCTGACTTTC; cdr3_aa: CASSLDLSGANVLTF
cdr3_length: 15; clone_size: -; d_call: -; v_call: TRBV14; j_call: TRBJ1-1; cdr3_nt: TGTGCCAGCAGCCAATCCATCTTCCGGGACACTGAAGCTTTCTTT; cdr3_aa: CASSQSIFRDTEAFF
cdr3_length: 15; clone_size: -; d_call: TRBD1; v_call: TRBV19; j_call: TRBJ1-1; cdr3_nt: TGTGCCAGTAGTTCTCAGGGACAGGGACCAACTGAAGCTTTCTTT; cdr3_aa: CASSSQGQGPTEAFF
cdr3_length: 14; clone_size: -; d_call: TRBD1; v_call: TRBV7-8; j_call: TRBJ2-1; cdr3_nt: TGTGCCAGCAGACCTCCTGACAGGGGCAATGAGCAGTTCTTC; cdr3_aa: CASRPPDRGNEQFF
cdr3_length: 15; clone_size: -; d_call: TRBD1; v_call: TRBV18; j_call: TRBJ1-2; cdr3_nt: TGTGCCAGCTCACCGGGCCAAGGGGGCAGGGATGGCTACACCTTC; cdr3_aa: CASSPGQGGRDGYTF
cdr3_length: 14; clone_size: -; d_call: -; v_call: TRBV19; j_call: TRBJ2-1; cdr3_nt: TGTGCCAGTAGTATTCCCCCCCGGGGCAATGAGCAGTTCTTC; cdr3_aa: CASSIPPRGNEQFF
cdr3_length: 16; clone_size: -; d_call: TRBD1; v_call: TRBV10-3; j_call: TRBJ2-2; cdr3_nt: TGTGCCATCACCCCGGGACAGGGGTATAACACCGGGGAGCTGTTTTTT; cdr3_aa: CAITPGQGYNTGELFF
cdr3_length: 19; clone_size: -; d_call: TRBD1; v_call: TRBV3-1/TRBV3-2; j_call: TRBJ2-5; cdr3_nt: TGTGCCAGCAGCCAAGTGGTGAGGACAGGGCTGAAGGGGAAAGAGACCCAGTACTTC; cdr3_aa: CASSQVVRTGLKGKETQYF
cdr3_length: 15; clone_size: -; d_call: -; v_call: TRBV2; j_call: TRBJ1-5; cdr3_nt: TGTGCCAGCAGTCTAAGGCAGGCAGACAATCAGCCCCAGCATTTT; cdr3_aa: CASSLRQADNQPQHF
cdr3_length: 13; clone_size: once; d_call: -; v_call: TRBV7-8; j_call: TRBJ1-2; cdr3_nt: TGTGCCAGCAGCTACACACCCAGTTATGGCTACACCTTC; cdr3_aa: CASSYTPSYGYTF
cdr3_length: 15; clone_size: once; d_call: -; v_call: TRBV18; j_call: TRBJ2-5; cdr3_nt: TGTGCCAGTACCCGAGGGGTGAACGTGGGAGAGACCCAGTACTTC; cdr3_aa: CASTRGVNVGETQYF
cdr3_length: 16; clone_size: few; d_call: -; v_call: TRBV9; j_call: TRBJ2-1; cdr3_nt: TGTGCCAGCAGCGGGACGGGTGGGGGCTCCTACAATGAGCAGTTCTTC; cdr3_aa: CASSGTGGGSYNEQFF
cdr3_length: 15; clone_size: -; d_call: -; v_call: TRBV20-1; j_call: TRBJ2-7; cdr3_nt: TGCAGTGCTAGTCCAGTAGAACAGGCTACCTACGAGCAGTACTTC; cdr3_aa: CSASPVEQATYEQYF
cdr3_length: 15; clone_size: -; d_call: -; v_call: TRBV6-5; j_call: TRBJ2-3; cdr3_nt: TGTGCCAGCAGTTACGGGGAGCTATACACAGATACGCAGTATTTT; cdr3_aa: CASSYGELYTDTQYF
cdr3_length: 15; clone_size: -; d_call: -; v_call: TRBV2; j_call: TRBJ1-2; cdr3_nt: TGTGCCAGCACTACCCACGGGCAGGGTGGCTATGGCTACACCTTC; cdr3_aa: CASTTHGQGGYGYTF
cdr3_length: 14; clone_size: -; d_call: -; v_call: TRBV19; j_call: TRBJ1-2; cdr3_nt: TGTGCCAGTAGTGCGACCGCCCTAGGGGTCGGCTACACCTTC; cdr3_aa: CASSATALGVGYTF
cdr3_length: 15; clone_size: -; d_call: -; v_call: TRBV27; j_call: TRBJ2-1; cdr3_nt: TGTGCCAGCAGTCCGGGGGGGACAGGTTACAATGAGCAGTTCTTC; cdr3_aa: CASSPGGTGYNEQFF
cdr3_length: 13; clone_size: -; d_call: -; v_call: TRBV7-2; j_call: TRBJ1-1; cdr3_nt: TGTGCCAGCAGCTTAGCGGGGGGGAGCGAAGCTTTCTTT; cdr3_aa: CASSLAGGSEAFF
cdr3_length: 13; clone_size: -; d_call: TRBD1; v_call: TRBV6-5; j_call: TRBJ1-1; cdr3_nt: TGTGCCAGCACCAGGACAGGTCTCACTGAAGCTTTCTTT; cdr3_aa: CASTRTGLTEAFF
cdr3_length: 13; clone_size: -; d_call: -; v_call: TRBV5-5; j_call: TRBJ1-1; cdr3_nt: TGTGCCAGCAGCTTTGGGCTGAACACTGAAGCTTTCTTT; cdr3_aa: CASSFGLNTEAFF
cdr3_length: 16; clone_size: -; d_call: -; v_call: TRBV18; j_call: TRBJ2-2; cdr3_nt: TGTGCCAGCTCACCACGTCCTGGCGGGAACACCGGGGAGCTGTTTTTT; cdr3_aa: CASSPRPGGNTGELFF
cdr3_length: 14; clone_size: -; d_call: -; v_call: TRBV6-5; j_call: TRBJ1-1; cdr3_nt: TGTGCCAGCATTCAGAACGGGGGGAGTACTGAAGCTTTCTTT; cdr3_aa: CASIQNGGSTEAFF
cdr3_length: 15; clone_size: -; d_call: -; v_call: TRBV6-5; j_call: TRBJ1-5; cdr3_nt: TGTGCCAGCAGGGCCGGGACAACGGTGTATCAGCCCCAGCATTTT; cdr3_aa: CASRAGTTVYQPQHF
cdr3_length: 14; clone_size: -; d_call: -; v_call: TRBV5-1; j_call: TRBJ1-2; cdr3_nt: TGCGCCAGCAGTCGATTTGGTGGGGACTATGGCTACACCTTC; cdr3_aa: CASSRFGGDYGYTF
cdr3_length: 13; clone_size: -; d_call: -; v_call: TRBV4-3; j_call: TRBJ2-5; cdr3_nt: TGCGCCAGCAGCCTTCAAAAACAAGAGACCCAGTACTTC; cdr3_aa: CASSLQKQETQYF
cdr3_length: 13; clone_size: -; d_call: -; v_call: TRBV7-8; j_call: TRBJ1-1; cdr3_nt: TGTGCCAGCAGCTTTTATTCGAACACTGAAGCTTTCTTT; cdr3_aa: CASSFYSNTEAFF
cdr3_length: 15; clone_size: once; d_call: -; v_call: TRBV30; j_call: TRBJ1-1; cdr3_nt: TGTGCCTGGAGGGGGCTTAGGGCCCCGGGCACTGAAGCTTTCTTT; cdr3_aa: CAWRGLRAPGTEAFF
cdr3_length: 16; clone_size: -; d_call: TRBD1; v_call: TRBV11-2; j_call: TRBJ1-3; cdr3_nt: TGTGCCAGCAGCGCAGACAGGGACTACTCTGGAAACACCATATATTTT; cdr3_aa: CASSADRDYSGNTIYF
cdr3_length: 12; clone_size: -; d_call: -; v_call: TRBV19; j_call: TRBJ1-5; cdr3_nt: TGTGCCAGTAGTCTGTGGGAGGGAGCCCAGCATTTT; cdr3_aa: CASSLWEGAQHF
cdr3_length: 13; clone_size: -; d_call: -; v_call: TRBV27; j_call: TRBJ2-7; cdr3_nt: TGTGCCAGCAGGAGGGGCGGCTCCTACGAGCAGTACTTC; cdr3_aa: CASRRGGSYEQYF
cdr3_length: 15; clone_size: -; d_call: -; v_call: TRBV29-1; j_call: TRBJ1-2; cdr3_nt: TGCAGCGTTGGGTTGGAGGGGGGGACCTCCTATGGCTACACCTTC; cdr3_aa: CSVGLEGGTSYGYTF
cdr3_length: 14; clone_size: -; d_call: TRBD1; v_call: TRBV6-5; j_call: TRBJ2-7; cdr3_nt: TGTGCCAGCAGTCAGGGACAGGGCACCTACGAGCAGTACTTC; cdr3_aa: CASSQGQGTYEQYF
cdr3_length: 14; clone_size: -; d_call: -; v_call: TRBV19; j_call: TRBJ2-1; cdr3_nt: TGTGCCAGTAATTATCTGGGGGCGGGTAATGAGCAGTTCTTC; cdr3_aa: CASNYLGAGNEQFF
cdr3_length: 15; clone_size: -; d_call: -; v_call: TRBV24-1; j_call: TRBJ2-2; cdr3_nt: TGTGCCACCAGTGACCGGACAGTGCCCACCGGGGAGCTGTTTTTT; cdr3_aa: CATSDRTVPTGELFF
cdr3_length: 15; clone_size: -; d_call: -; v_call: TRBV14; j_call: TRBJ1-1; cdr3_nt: TGTGCCAGCAGCCAAATCAGGGCTCCGAACACTGAAGCTTTCTTT; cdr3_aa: CASSQIRAPNTEAFF
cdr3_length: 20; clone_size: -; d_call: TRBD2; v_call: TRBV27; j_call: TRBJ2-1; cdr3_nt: TGTGCCAGCAGCCTACGGACTAGCGGGACCCGCCGGGAGTCCTACAATGAGCAGTTCTTC; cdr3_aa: CASSLRTSGTRRESYNEQFF
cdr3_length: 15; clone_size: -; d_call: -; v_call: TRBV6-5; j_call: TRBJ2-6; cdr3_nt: TGTGCCAGCAGTTCAAGGGTCTCTGGGGCCAACGTCCTGACTTTC; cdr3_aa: CASSSRVSGANVLTF
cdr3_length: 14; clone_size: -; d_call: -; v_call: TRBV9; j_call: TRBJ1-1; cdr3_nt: TGTGCCAGCAGCGTGGAGAATACAGTTTCCGAAGCTTTCTTT; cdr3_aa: CASSVENTVSEAFF
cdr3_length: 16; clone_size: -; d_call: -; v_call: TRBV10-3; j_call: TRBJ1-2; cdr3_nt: TGTGCCATCAGTGGGTCAGGGGCACTACTTAACTATGGCTACACCTTC; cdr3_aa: CAISGSGALLNYGYTF
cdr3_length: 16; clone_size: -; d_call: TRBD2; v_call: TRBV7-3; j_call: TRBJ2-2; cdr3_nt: TGTGCCAGCAGCTTAGGACTAGCGGGAGGCACCGGGGAGCTGTTTTTT; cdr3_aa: CASSLGLAGGTGELFF
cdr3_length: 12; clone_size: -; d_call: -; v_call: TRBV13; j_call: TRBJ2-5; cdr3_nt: TGTGCCAGCAGCTCAGCGGAAGAGACCCAGTACTTC; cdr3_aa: CASSSAEETQYF
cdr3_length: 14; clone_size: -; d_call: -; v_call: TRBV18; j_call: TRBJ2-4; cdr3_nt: TGTGCCAGCTCACAACTCAGGGGAAGAGGCATTCAGTACTTC; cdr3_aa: CASSQLRGRGIQYF
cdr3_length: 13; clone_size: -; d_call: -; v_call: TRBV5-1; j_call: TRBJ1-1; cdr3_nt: TGCGCCAGCAGCTTGGCTGGGGTCACTGAAGCTTTCTTT; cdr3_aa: CASSLAGVTEAFF
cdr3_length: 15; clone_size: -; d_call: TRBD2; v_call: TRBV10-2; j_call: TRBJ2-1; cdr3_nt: TGCGCCGGGGCTAGCGGAACAAGCTCCTACAATGAGCAGTTCTTC; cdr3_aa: CAGASGTSSYNEQFF
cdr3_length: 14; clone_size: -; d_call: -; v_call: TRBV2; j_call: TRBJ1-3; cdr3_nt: TGTGCCAGCAGTAGCGGGACAACTGGAAACACCATATATTTT; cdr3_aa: CASSSGTTGNTIYF
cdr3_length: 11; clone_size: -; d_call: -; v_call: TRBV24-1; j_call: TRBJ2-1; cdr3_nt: TGTGCCACCAGGTACGAGAACCTGTGGTTCTTC; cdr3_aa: CATRYENLWFF
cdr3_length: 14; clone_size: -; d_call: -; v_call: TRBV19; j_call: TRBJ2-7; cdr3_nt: TGTGCCAGTAGTATATTTAACAGGGTCTACGAGCAGTACTTC; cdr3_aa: CASSIFNRVYEQYF
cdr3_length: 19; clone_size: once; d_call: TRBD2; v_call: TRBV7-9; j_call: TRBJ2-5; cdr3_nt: TGTGCCAGCAGCCCCGAAGCGGGGGACATCCCTGCAGCTCAAGAGACCCAGTACTTC; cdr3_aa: CASSPEAGDIPAAQETQYF